This T cell receptor (beta chain) was profiled in a study of T cells after yellow fever vaccination. Each CDR3 protein is one row after TCRdb ran MiXCR on the 5' RACE reads. The table lists roughly 500,000 distinct CDR3 sequences, 15% to 20% of them singletons. The CDR3 spans 17 residues. Between the trimmed V and J ends, which lost 1 base and 3 bases, there was a span of 15 bases. Germline lookup yields CDR1 LGHNA and CDR2 YSLEER. V and J are TRBV4-3 and TRBJ2-2; unclear D gene. The receptor's source is a man under 40 who received the YFV17D yellow fever vaccine. The material was PBMCs, obtained 15 days after the yellow fever booster vaccination. The CDR3 nucleotides are TGCGCCAGCAGCCAAGGGGCCCGCGAAGCGCACACCGGGGAGCTGTTTTTT. This codes for CASSQGAREAHTGELFF.